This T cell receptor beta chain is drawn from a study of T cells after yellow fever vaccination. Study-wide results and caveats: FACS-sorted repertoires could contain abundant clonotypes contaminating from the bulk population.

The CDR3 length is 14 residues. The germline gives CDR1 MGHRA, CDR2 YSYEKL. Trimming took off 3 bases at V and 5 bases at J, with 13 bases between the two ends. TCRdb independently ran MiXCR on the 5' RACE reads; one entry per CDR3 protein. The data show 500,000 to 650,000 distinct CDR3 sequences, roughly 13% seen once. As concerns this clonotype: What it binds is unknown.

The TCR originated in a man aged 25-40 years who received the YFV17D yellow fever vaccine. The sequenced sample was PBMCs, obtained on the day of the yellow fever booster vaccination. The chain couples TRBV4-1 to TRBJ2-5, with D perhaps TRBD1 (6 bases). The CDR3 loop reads CASSQGWTVETQYF. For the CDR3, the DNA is TGCGCCAGCAGCCAGGGGTGGACAGTGGAGACCCAGTACTTC.